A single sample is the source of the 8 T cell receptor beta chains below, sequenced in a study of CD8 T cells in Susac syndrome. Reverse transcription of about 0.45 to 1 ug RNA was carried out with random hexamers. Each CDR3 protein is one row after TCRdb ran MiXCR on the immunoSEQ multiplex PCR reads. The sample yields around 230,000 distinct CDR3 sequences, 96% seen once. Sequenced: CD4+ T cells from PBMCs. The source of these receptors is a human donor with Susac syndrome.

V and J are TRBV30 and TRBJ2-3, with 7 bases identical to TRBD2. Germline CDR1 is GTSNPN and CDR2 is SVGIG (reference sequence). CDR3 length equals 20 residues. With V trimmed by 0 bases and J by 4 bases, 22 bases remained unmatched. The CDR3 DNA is TGTGCCTGGAGTGTACTTCCGGTGTCGGGAGGTTTCACTGGAGCAGATACGCAGTATTTT. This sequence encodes CAWSVLPVSGGFTGADTQYF.

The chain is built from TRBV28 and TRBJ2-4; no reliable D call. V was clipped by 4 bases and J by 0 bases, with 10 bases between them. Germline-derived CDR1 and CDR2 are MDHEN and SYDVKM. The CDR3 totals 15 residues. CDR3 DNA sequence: TGTGCCAGCAGTTCGCCCGAGATAGCCAAAAACATTCAGTACTTC. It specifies CASSSPEIAKNIQYF.

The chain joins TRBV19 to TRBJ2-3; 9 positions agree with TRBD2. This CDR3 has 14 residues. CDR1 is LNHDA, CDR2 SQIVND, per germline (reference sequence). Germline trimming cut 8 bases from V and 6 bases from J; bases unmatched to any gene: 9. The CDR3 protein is CASRSGSPPDTQYF. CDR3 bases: TGTGCCAGTCGTAGCGGGAGCCCTCCGGATACGCAGTATTTT.

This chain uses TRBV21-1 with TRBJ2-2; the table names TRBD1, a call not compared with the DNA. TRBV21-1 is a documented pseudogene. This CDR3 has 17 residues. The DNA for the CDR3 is TGTGCCAGCAGCAAATCGGGTTCGGGACAAAACACCGGGGAGCTGTTTTTT. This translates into CASSKSGSGQNTGELFF.

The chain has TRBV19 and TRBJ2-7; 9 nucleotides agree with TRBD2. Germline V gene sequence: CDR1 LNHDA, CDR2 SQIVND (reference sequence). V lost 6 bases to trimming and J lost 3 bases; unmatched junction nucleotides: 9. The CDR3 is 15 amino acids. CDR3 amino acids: CASRPRLADYYEQYF. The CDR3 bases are TGTGCCAGTAGGCCTAGACTAGCGGACTACTACGAGCAGTACTTC.

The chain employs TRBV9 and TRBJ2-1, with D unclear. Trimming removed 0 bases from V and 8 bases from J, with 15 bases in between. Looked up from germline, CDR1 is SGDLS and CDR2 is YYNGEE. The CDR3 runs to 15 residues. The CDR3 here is CASSVGVVRIDEQFF. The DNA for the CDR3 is TGTGCCAGCAGCGTAGGGGTAGTCAGGATCGATGAGCAGTTCTTC.

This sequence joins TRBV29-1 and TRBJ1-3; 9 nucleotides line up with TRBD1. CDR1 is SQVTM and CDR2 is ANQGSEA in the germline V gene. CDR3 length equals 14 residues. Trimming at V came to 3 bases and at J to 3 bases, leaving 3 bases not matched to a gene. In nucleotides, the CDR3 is TGCAGCGTTGATGGGGACAGGGTTGGAAACACCATATATTTT. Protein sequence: CSVDGDRVGNTIYF. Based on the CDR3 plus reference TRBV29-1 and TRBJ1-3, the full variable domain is SAVISQKPSRDICQRGTSLTIQCQVDSQVTMMFWYRQQPGQSLTLIATANQGSEATYESGFVIDKFPISRPNLTFSTLTVSNMSPEDSSIYLCSVDGDRVGNTIYFGEGSWLTVV.

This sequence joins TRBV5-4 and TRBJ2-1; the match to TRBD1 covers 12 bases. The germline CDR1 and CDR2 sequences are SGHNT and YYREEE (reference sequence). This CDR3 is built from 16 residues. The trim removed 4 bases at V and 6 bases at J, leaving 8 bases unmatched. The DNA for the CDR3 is TGTGCCAGCAGCCCTGCACCGGGACAGGGGGCCAATGAGCAGTTCTTC. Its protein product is CASSPAPGQGANEQFF.